This T cell receptor beta chain is drawn from a study of patients and donors after allogeneic stem cell transplantation. This CDR3 contains 13 residues. The V end lost 6 bases, the J end lost 8 bases, and 19 bases lay between the germline ends. Germline CDR1 and CDR2: SQVTM and ANQGSEA. TCRdb re-called the RT-PCR reads with MiXCR, one entry per CDR3 protein. The sample comprises about 160,000 distinct CDR3 sequences, approximately 35% of which are singletons, and 50% rests with the top ten. This chain uses TRBV29-1 with TRBJ1-2, with D tentatively TRBD1 (5 bases). The TCR originated in a human donor who was either an allogeneic HSCT recipient or a stem cell or donor lymphocyte infusion donor (not recorded which). It is not recorded whose cells these are; they may come from a transplant donor. The sequencing sample was made of blood, either unsorted or a sorted T cell fraction (not recorded which). The CDR3 nucleotides are TGCAGCGTGCGAATCGGGGGAATCGAGGGCTACACCTTC. It codes for CSVRIGGIEGYTF.